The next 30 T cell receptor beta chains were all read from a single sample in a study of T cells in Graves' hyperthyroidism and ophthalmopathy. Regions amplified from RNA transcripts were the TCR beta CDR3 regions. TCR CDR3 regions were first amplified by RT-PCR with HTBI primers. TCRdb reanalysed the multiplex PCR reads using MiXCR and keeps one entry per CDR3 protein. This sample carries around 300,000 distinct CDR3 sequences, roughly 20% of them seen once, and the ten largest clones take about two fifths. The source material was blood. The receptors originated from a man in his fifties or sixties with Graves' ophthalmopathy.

The CDR3: CASSQGRDESKKLFF. For the CDR3, the DNA is TGCGCCAGCAGCCAAGGCAGGGATGAGAGTAAAAAACTGTTTTTT. The chain couples TRBV4-1 to TRBJ1-4; D is perhaps TRBD1 (5 bases). The germline CDR1 and CDR2 sequences are MGHRA and YSYEKL. The V end lost 1 base, the J end lost 9 bases, and 15 bases lay between the germline ends. This CDR3 is built from 15 residues.

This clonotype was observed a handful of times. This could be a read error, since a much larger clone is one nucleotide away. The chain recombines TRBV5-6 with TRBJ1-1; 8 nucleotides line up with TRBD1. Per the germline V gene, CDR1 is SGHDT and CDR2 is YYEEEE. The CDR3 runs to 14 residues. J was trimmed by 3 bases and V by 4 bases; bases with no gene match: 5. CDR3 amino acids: CASSHGQGDTEAFF. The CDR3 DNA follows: TGTGCCAGCAGCCACGGACAGGGAGACACTGAAGCTTTCTTT.

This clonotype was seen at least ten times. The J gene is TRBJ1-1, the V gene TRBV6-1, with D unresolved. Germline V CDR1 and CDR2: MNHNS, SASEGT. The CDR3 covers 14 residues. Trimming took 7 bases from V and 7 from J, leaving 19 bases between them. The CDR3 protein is CASTFGPAAGEAFF. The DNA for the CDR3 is TGTGCCAGCACCTTCGGACCGGCCGCTGGTGAAGCTTTCTTT.

The chain's CDR3 is CASRGVAGGTDTQYF. CDR3 in DNA: TGTGCCAGCAGGGGGGTAGCGGGGGGCACAGATACGCAGTATTTT. V and J are TRBV6-1 and TRBJ2-3; 9 bases map to TRBD2. The V segment lost 6 bases and the J segment 1 base; nucleotides outside the gene matches: 5. The CDR3 covers 15 residues. Germline V gene lookup returns CDR1 MNHNS and CDR2 SASEGT.

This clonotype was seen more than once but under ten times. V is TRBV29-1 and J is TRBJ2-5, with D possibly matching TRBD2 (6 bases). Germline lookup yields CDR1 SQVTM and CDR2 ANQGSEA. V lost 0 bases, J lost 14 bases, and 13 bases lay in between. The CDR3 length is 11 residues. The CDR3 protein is CSVEEDGGSYF. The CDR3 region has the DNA TGCAGCGTTGAAGAGGATGGGGGGAGCTACTTC.

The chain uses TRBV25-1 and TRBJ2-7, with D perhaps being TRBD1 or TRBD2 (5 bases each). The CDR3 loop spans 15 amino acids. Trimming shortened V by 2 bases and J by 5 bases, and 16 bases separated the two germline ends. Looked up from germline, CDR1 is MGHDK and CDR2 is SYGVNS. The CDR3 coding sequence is TGTGCCAGCAGTGAACTGTCAGGGACGTTCCACGAGCAGTACTTC. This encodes CASSELSGTFHEQYF.

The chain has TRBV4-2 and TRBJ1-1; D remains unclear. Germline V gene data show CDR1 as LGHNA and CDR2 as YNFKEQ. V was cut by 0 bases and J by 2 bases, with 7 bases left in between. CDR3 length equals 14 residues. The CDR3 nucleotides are TGTGCCAGCAGCCAAGAATGGGGTAACACTGAAGCTTTCTTT. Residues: CASSQEWGNTEAFF.

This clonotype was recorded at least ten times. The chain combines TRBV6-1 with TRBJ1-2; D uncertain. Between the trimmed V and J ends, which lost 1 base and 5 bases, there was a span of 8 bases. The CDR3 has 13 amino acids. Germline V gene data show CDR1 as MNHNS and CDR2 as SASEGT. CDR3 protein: CASSEEEGYGYTF. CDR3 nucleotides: TGTGCCAGCAGTGAAGAGGAGGGTTATGGCTACACCTTC.

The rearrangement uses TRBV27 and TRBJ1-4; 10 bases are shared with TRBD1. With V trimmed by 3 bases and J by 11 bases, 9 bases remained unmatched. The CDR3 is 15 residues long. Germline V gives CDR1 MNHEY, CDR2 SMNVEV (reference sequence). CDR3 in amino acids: CASSLNGTGEWKLFF. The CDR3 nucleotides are TGTGCCAGCAGTTTGAATGGGACAGGGGAGTGGAAACTGTTTTTT.

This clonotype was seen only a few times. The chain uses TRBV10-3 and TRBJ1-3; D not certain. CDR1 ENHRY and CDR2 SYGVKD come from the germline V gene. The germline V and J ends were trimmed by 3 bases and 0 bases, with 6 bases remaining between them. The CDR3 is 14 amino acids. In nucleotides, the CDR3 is TGTGCCATCAGTGATTGGAACTCTGGAAACACCATATATTTT. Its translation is CAISDWNSGNTIYF.

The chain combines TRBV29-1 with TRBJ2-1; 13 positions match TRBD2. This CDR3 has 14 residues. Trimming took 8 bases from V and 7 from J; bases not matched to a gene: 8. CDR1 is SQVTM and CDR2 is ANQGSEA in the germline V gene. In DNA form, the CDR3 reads TGCAGCTTCTCAGGACTAGCGGGAGAGAATGAGCAGTTCTTC. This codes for CSFSGLAGENEQFF.

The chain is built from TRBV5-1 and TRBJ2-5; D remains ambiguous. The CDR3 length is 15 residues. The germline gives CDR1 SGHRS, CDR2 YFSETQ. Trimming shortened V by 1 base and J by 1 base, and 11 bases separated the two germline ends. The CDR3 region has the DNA TGCGCCAGCAGCTTGACTTTCCGTGCCCAAGAGACCCAGTACTTC. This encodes CASSLTFRAQETQYF.

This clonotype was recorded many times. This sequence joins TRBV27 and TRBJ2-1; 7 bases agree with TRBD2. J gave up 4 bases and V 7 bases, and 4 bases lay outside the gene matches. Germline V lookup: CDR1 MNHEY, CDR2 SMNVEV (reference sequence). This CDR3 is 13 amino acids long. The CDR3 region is CASTSSGYNEQFF. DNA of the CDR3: TGTGCCAGCACATCTAGCGGATACAATGAGCAGTTCTTC.

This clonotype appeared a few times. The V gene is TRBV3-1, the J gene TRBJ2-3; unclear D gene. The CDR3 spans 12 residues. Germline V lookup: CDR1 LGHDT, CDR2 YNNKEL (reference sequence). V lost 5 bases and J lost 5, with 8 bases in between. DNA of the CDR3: TGTGCCAGCAGCTGGGTACAAGATACGCAGTATTTT. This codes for CASSWVQDTQYF.

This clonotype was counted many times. CDR3 nucleotides: TGCGCCAGCAGCCCTCTGACTAGCAATGAGCAGTTCTTC. Amino acids: CASSPLTSNEQFF. The rearrangement links TRBV5-1 to TRBJ2-1, with D possibly being TRBD2 (6 bases). Per germline, CDR1 SGHRS and CDR2 YFSETQ. The CDR3 sequence is 13 residues long. Trimming cost V 4 bases and J 6 bases, with 11 bases left between them.

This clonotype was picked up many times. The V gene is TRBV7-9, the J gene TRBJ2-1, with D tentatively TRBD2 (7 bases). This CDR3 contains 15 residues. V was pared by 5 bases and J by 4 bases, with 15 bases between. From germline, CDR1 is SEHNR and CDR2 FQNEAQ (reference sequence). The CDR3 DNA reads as TGTGCCAGCAGCCCACGCGGGGGCTTTTACAATGAGCAGTTCTTC. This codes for CASSPRGGFYNEQFF.

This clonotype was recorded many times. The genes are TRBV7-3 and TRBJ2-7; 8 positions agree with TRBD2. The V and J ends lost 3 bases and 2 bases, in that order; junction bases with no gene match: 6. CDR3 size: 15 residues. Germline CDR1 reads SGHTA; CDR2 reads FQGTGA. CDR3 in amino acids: CASSFDQRGPYEQYF. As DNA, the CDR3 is TGTGCCAGCAGCTTCGATCAGCGGGGGCCCTACGAGCAGTACTTC.

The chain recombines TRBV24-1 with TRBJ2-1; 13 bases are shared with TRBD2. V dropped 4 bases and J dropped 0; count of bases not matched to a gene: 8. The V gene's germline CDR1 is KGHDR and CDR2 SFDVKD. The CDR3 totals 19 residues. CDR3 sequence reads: CATSDPLAGGRSSYNEQFF. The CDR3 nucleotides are TGTGCCACCAGTGACCCACTAGCGGGAGGGCGGAGCTCCTACAATGAGCAGTTCTTC.

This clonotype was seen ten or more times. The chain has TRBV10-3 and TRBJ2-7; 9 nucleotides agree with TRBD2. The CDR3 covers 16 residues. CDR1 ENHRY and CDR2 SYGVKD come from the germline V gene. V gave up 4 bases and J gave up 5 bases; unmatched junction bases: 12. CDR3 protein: CAISGLYGGGGDEQYF. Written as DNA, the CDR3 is TGTGCCATCAGTGGCCTATACGGCGGGGGGGGGGACGAGCAGTACTTC.

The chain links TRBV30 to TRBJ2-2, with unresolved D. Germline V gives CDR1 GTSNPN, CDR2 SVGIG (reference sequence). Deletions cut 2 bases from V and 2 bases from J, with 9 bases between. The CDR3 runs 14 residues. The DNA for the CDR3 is TGTGCCTGGAGTTCGGGTACTAACACCGGGGAGCTGTTTTTT. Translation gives CAWSSGTNTGELFF.

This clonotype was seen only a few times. The CDR3 nucleotides read TGCGCCAGCAGCTTGGGAGCGGACAGGGGCGAAAAACTGTTTTTT. This sequence encodes CASSLGADRGEKLFF. This rearrangement joins TRBV5-1 to TRBJ1-4; TRBD1 matches 9 bases. Unmatched junction bases numbered 5, after V lost 0 bases and J lost 8 bases. Germline CDR1 and CDR2: SGHRS and YFSETQ. The CDR3 length is 15 residues.

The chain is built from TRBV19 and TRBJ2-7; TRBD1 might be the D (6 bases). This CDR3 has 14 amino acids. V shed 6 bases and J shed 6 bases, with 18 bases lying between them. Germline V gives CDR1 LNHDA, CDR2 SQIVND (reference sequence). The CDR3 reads CASSRTPTGREQYF. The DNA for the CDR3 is TGTGCCAGTAGCCGAACCCCGACAGGTCGCGAGCAGTACTTC.

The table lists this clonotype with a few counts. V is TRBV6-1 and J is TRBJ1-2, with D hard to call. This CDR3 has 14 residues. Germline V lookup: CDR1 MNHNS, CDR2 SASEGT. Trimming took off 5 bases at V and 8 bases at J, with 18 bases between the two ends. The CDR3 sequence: CASSRAPEFGGYTF. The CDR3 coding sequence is TGTGCCAGCAGTCGAGCCCCGGAGTTTGGAGGCTACACCTTC.

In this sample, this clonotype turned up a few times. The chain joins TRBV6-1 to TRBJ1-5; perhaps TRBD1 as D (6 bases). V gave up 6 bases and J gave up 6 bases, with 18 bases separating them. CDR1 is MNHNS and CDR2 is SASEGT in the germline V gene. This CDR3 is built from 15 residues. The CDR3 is CASRLDRRGGQPQHF. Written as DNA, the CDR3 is TGTGCCAGCAGGCTAGACAGGAGAGGAGGTCAGCCCCAGCATTTT.

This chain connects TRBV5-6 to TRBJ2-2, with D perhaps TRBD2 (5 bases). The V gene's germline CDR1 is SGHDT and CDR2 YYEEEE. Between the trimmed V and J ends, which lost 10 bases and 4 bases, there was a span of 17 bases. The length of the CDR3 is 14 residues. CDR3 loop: CAGRVGSGTGELFF. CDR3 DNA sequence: TGTGCCGGAAGGGTTGGGAGCGGCACCGGGGAGCTGTTTTTT.

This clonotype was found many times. The CDR3 sequence: CASSGSVSNTGELFF. The DNA of the CDR3 is TGCGCCAGCAGCGGCAGCGTTTCGAACACCGGGGAGCTGTTTTTT. V is TRBV5-1 and J is TRBJ2-2; D is ambiguous. CDR3 length equals 15 residues. Trimming cost V 4 bases and J 0 bases, with 10 bases left between them. The germline V gene encodes CDR1 SGHRS and CDR2 YFSETQ.

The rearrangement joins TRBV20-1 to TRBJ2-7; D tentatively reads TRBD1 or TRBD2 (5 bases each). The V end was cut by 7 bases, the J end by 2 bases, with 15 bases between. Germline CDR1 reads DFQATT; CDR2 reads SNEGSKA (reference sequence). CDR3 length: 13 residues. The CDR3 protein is CSERGAGTYEQYF. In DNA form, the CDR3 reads TGCAGTGAAAGGGGCGCGGGCACCTACGAGCAGTACTTC.

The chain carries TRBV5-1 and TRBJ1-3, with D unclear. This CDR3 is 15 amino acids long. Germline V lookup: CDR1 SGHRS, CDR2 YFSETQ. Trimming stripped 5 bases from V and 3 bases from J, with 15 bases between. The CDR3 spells CASRPVGGDGNTIYF. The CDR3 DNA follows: TGCGCCAGCAGGCCGGTAGGAGGCGATGGAAACACCATATATTTT. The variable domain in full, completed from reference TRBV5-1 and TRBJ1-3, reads KAGVTQTPRYLIKTRGQQVTLSCSPISGHRSVSWYQQTPGQGLQFLFEYFSETQRNKGNFPGRFSGRQFSNSRSEMNVSTLELGDSALYLCASRPVGGDGNTIYFGEGSWLTVV.

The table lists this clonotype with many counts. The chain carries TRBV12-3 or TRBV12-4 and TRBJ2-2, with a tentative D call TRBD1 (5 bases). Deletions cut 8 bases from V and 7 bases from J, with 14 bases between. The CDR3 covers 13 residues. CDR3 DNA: TGTGCCAGCGTAGGCAGGGTTAACGGGGAGCTGTTTTTT. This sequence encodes CASVGRVNGELFF.

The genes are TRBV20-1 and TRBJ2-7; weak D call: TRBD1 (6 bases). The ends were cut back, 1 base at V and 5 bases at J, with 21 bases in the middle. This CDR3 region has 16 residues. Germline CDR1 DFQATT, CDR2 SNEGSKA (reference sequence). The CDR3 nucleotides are TGCAGTGCTAGAGTCGGAAGGGGACACCGGCAGGACGAGCAGTACTTC. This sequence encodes CSARVGRGHRQDEQYF.